The TCR beta chain under discussion was sequenced for a study of T cell responses to AZD1222 COVID-19 vaccine. Regarding the study as a whole: Females made up more of the donors, who were largely white British, and clonal diversity may have come out too low.

V lost 5 bases and J lost 3, with 8 bases in between. Germline CDR1 is MNHEY and CDR2 is SMNVEV (reference sequence). The CDR3 covers 13 residues. The study pooled second doses at about 4 or about 12 weeks. TCRdb's copy holds only in-frame clones and misses some; the assay was immunoSEQ multiplex PCR. The data show roughly 48,000 clones, around nine tenths seen once. A word on this clone: Its antigen is currently unknown.

This rearrangement joins TRBV27 to TRBJ2-1, with D possibly matching TRBD1 (5 bases). The material sequenced was peripheral blood, taken 28 days after the second AZD1222 dose. This sequence originates from an adult who received the AZD1222 COVID-19 vaccine. The CDR3 DNA reads as TGTGCCAGCAGTGACAGCAACTACAATGAGCAGTTCTTC. Its protein is CASSDSNYNEQFF.